These 28 T cell receptor beta chains were all obtained from the same sample, sequenced in a study of technical replicates of blood from a few donors. The protocol was immunoSEQ multiplex PCR, while the TCRdb copy is restricted to in-frame clones and leaves out a portion. The sample lists about 83,000 clones; around 90% were seen once. The material sequenced was T cells isolated from PBMCs. These receptor sequences come from a human donor in good health.

The chain has TRBV19 and TRBJ2-7, with D hard to call. This CDR3 contains 13 residues. Per germline, CDR1 LNHDA and CDR2 SQIVND (reference sequence). V lost 5 bases, J lost 3 bases, and 11 bases lay in between. CDR3 loop: CASSFDLYYEQYF. In nucleotides, the CDR3 is TGTGCCAGTAGTTTCGACTTATACTACGAGCAGTACTTC.

V and J are TRBV7-9 and TRBJ2-5; D uncertain. The CDR3 runs to 15 residues. Per the germline V gene, CDR1 is SEHNR and CDR2 is FQNEAQ (reference sequence). Trimming removed 7 bases from V and 1 base from J, with 16 bases in between. The CDR3 sequence: CASNSHDPLQETQYF. CDR3 in DNA: TGTGCCAGCAACTCTCACGATCCACTCCAAGAGACCCAGTACTTC.

This chain joins TRBV29-1 and TRBJ1-1; the D gene is possibly TRBD1 (5 bases). This CDR3 contains 13 residues. Germline V gene lookup returns CDR1 SQVTM and CDR2 ANQGSEA. Trimming removed 3 bases from V and 0 bases from J, with 8 bases in between. The DNA for the CDR3 is TGCAGCGTTGACATAGGGGTGAACACTGAAGCTTTCTTT. Translating it yields CSVDIGVNTEAFF.

This sequence joins TRBV6-1 and TRBJ2-1; TRBD1 might be the D (5 bases). CDR1 MNHNS and CDR2 SASEGT come from the germline V gene. The CDR3 is made up of 12 amino acids. The germline V and J ends were trimmed by 2 bases and 15 bases, with 14 bases remaining between them. CDR3 sequence reads: CASSELPQGSFF. Written as DNA, the CDR3 is TGTGCCAGCAGTGAACTTCCCCAGGGTTCGTTCTTC.

The rearrangement uses TRBV27 and TRBJ2-1; tentatively, D is TRBD1 (5 bases). The V and J ends lost 3 bases and 6 bases respectively, with 12 bases between them. In germline, CDR1 is MNHEY, CDR2 SMNVEV (reference sequence). The CDR3 extends over 14 amino acids. This chain's CDR3 is CASSFQGRGNEQFF. In DNA, the CDR3 is TGTGCCAGCAGTTTTCAGGGAAGGGGCAATGAGCAGTTCTTC.

The chain is built from TRBV6-1 and TRBJ1-6; D not certain. The CDR3 sequence is 15 residues long. CDR1 is MNHNS, CDR2 SASEGT, per germline. V was shortened by 7 bases and J by 0 bases, with 10 bases between the two germline ends. DNA of the CDR3: TGTGCCAGCACCTTAAGGAGCTCCTATAATTCACCCCTCCACTTT. Translated: CASTLRSSYNSPLHF.

The chain joins TRBV10-3 to TRBJ2-7; possibly TRBD1 for D (6 bases). Germline V gene sequence: CDR1 ENHRY, CDR2 SYGVKD. The CDR3 length is 16 residues. V was cut by 11 bases and J by 0 bases, with 23 bases left in between. The CDR3, as DNA: TGTGCCGCGTCGGAAAACAGGGATCTTCCCTCCTACGAGCAGTACTTC. Its translation: CAASENRDLPSYEQYF.

V gene TRBV18 combines with J gene TRBJ2-7, with 7 bases matching TRBD1. There are 15 residues in the CDR3. V was pared by 1 base and J by 6 bases, with 9 bases of the junction left unmatched. Looked up from germline, CDR1 is KGHSH and CDR2 is LQKENI. This CDR3 reads CASSPRRQGESEQYF. The DNA of the CDR3 is TGTGCCAGCTCACCACGCCGCCAGGGGGAGAGCGAGCAGTACTTC.

The V gene is TRBV5-4, the J gene TRBJ2-2; TRBD1 agrees at 10 bases. Trimming took 5 bases from V and 5 from J; bases not matched to a gene: 6. Germline V lookup: CDR1 SGHNT, CDR2 YYREEE (reference sequence). This CDR3 region has 15 residues. CDR3: CASSGRDRGTGELFF. CDR3 bases: TGTGCCAGCAGTGGCCGGGACAGGGGTACCGGGGAGCTGTTTTTT.

This clone was observed a single time. V usage is TRBV29-1 and J usage is TRBJ2-1; TRBD2 matches at 7 bases. Germline assignment: CDR1 SQVTM and CDR2 ANQGSEA. The CDR3 extends over 12 amino acids. V gave up 8 bases and J gave up 7 bases; unmatched junction bases: 8. CDR3 in amino acids: CSLIGGGNEQFF. In nucleotides, the CDR3 is TGCAGCCTGATTGGGGGGGGAAATGAGCAGTTCTTC.

The CDR3 DNA reads TGTGCCAGCAGTCCAGTAGCTAGGGAGACCCAGTACTTC. Protein: CASSPVARETQYF. This chain uses TRBV6-1 with TRBJ2-5; D is unresolved. The CDR3 sequence is 13 residues long. V lost 5 bases and J 5 bases, leaving 12 bases between the germline ends. Germline CDR1 MNHNS, CDR2 SASEGT.

This chain uses TRBV2 with TRBJ2-1; D is ambiguous. Germline values: CDR1 SNHLY, CDR2 FYNNEI. Deletions cut 2 bases from V and 7 bases from J, with 12 bases between. This CDR3 region has 14 residues. CDR3 sequence: CASSESPSRNEQFF. CDR3 coding DNA: TGTGCCAGCAGTGAATCCCCTTCGAGGAATGAGCAGTTCTTC.

In this sample, this clone turned up a few times. The V and J genes are TRBV9 and TRBJ1-1; D perhaps matches TRBD1 (5 bases). The V and J ends lost 1 base and 5 bases respectively, with 12 bases between them. The germline gives CDR1 SGDLS, CDR2 YYNGEE. This CDR3 spans 14 amino acids. The CDR3 sequence: CASSVQGGGTEAFF. For the CDR3, the DNA is TGTGCCAGCAGCGTACAGGGAGGTGGAACTGAAGCTTTCTTT.

This chain connects TRBV14 to TRBJ2-7; 9 bases are a match to TRBD1. The germline gives CDR1 SGHDN, CDR2 FVKESK. This CDR3 is 14 amino acids long. The V gene end was trimmed by 6 bases and the J gene end by 5 bases; junction bases not matched to a gene: 8. The CDR3: CASRLGQGKHEQYF. The DNA of the CDR3 is TGTGCCAGCAGACTAGGACAGGGGAAACACGAGCAGTACTTC.

The chain links TRBV5-1 to TRBJ2-3, with TRBD1 matching over 8 bases. This CDR3 has 15 amino acids. Per the germline V gene, CDR1 is SGHRS and CDR2 is YFSETQ. V gave up 4 bases and J gave up 2 bases; unmatched junction bases: 6. CDR3 amino acids: CASSLNRGSTDTQYF. CDR3 sequence (DNA): TGCGCCAGCAGCCTAAACAGGGGGTCCACAGATACGCAGTATTTT. The whole variable domain, filled in from reference TRBV5-1 and TRBJ2-3, reads KAGVTQTPRYLIKTRGQQVTLSCSPISGHRSVSWYQQTPGQGLQFLFEYFSETQRNKGNFPGRFSGRQFSNSRSEMNVSTLELGDSALYLCASSLNRGSTDTQYFGPGTRLTVL.

The chain uses TRBV27 and TRBJ2-7; a possible D gene is TRBD1 (5 bases). Trimming pared 4 bases from V and 2 bases from J, leaving 9 bases between. Per germline, CDR1 MNHEY and CDR2 SMNVEV (reference sequence). CDR3 length equals 13 residues. CDR3: CASSSIRAYEQYF. In DNA form, the CDR3 reads TGTGCCAGCAGTTCTATCAGGGCCTACGAGCAGTACTTC.

The CDR3 sequence is CAWSAQGNEQFF. DNA for the CDR3: TGTGCCTGGAGTGCACAGGGCAATGAGCAGTTCTTC. The chain combines TRBV30 with TRBJ2-1; possibly TRBD1 for D (6 bases). The CDR3 loop spans 12 amino acids. Between the trimmed V and J ends, which lost 1 base and 6 bases, there was a span of 7 bases. CDR1 is GTSNPN, CDR2 SVGIG, per germline (reference sequence).

The V and J genes are TRBV19 and TRBJ1-1; D uncertain. V was trimmed by 3 bases and J by 7 bases, leaving 9 bases between them. Germline V lookup: CDR1 LNHDA, CDR2 SQIVND (reference sequence). The CDR3 runs to 12 residues. The chain's CDR3 is CASSISQREAFF. The CDR3 DNA follows: TGTGCCAGTAGTATTAGCCAGCGTGAAGCTTTCTTT.

This clone was detected only a few times. V is TRBV25-1 and J is TRBJ1-1, with 11 bases that match TRBD1. The CDR3 covers 15 residues. Germline-derived CDR1 and CDR2 are MGHDK and SYGVNS. J gave up 3 bases and V 6 bases, and 6 bases lay outside the gene matches. The CDR3 protein is CASRRTGGFDTEAFF. The CDR3 DNA reads TGTGCCAGCAGGAGGACAGGGGGCTTTGACACTGAAGCTTTCTTT.

The genes are TRBV5-6 and TRBJ2-1; TRBD2 aligns across 9 bases. The CDR3 loop spans 16 amino acids. Looked up from germline, CDR1 is SGHDT and CDR2 is YYEEEE. With V trimmed by 1 base and J by 4 bases, 6 bases remained unmatched. CDR3 protein: CASSLPLAGTYNEQFF. In DNA form, the CDR3 reads TGTGCCAGCAGCTTGCCCCTAGCGGGGACTTACAATGAGCAGTTCTTC. The entire variable domain, with the rest obtained from reference TRBV5-6 and TRBJ2-1, is as follows: DAGVTQSPTHLIKTRGQQVTLRCSPKSGHDTVSWYQQALGQGPQFIFQYYEEEERQRGNFPDRFSGHQFPNYSSELNVNALLLGDSALYLCASSLPLAGTYNEQFFGPGTRLTVL.

CDR3 nucleotide sequence: TGCGCCAGCAGTGGGACCGGGACAGGGGGGAACACCGGGGAGCTGTTTTTT. It specifies CASSGTGTGGNTGELFF. The V and J genes are TRBV10-1 and TRBJ2-2, with 11 bases aligning to TRBD1. With V trimmed by 4 bases and J by 1 base, 5 bases remained unmatched. CDR1 and CDR2 (germline): WNHNN, SYGVQD (reference sequence). The CDR3 is 17 residues long.

The sample holds one count of this clone. The chain is built from TRBV6-1 and TRBJ2-5; weak D call: TRBD1 (6 bases). This CDR3 spans 14 amino acids. From germline, CDR1 is MNHNS and CDR2 SASEGT. V gave up 2 bases and J gave up 2 bases, with 9 bases separating them. The CDR3 DNA follows: TGTGCCAGCAGTGAACGCAGGGGTCAAGAGACCCAGTACTTC. Encoded protein: CASSERRGQETQYF.

The CDR3 region is CASSWDRGSSYEQYF. CDR3 sequence (DNA): TGTGCCAGCAGCTGGGACAGGGGGAGCTCCTACGAGCAGTACTTC. The chain is built from TRBV7-2 and TRBJ2-7; TRBD1 aligns across 11 bases. The J segment lost 0 bases and the V segment lost 4 bases, leaving 2 bases of the junction unmatched. Germline-derived CDR1 and CDR2 are SGHTA and FQGNSA. The CDR3 is made up of 15 amino acids.

The chain couples TRBV5-1 to TRBJ1-1, with 8 nucleotides matching TRBD1. V was clipped by 4 bases and J by 2 bases; unmatched bases: 7. Germline V gene sequence: CDR1 SGHRS, CDR2 YFSETQ. The CDR3 consists of 15 residues. The CDR3 DNA reads TGCGCCAGCAGCGTACCACAGGGGGGTAACACTGAAGCTTTCTTT. The encoded protein is CASSVPQGGNTEAFF.

The chain links TRBV6-6 to TRBJ1-4; maybe TRBD1 (6 bases). V dropped 5 bases and J dropped 1 base, with 11 bases sitting between them. Germline CDR1 and CDR2: MNHNY and SVGAGI (reference sequence). The CDR3 contains 15 residues. CDR3 sequence: CASSTQDRTNEKLFF. CDR3 sequence (DNA): TGTGCCAGCAGTACTCAGGACAGAACTAATGAAAAACTGTTTTTT.

This chain links TRBV6-4 with TRBJ1-6, with a possible D match to TRBD1 (6 bases). V shed 3 bases and J shed 7 bases, with 7 bases lying between them. The CDR3 has 13 amino acids. CDR1 MRHNA and CDR2 SNTAGT come from the germline V gene. The CDR3 reads CASSDTGNSPLHF. The CDR3 region has the DNA TGTGCCAGCAGTGATACAGGGAATTCACCCCTCCACTTT.

As DNA, the CDR3 is TGTGCCGGTTGGACAGGGGATTTGGACACTGAAGCTTTCTTT. Translation gives CAGWTGDLDTEAFF. The rearrangement links TRBV6-6 to TRBJ1-1, with TRBD1 identical over 9 bases. CDR1 MNHNY and CDR2 SVGAGI come from the germline V gene (reference sequence). Unmatched junction bases numbered 10, after V lost 11 bases and J lost 3 bases. There are 14 residues in the CDR3.

The rearrangement uses TRBV9 and TRBJ2-7; 11 bases fit TRBD1. Trimming cost V 0 bases and J 3 bases; bases outside gene matches: 2. Germline loops: CDR1 SGDLS, CDR2 YYNGEE. CDR3 size: 15 residues. CDR3 coding DNA: TGTGCCAGCAGCGTAGAAGGGACAGGGGGCTACGAGCAGTACTTC. The encoded protein is CASSVEGTGGYEQYF.